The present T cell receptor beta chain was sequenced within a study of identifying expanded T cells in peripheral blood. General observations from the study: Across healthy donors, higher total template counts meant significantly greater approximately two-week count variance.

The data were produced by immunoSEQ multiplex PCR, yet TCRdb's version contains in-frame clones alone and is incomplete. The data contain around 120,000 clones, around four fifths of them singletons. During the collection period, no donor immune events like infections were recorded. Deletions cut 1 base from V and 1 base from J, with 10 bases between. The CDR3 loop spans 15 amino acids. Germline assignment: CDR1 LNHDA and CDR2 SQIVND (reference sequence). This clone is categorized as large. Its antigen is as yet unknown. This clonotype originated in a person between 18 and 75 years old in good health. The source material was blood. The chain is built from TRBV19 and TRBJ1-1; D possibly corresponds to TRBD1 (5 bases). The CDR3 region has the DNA TGTGCCAGTAGTATAGCCGGACACTCGAACACTGAAGCTTTCTTT. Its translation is CASSIAGHSNTEAFF. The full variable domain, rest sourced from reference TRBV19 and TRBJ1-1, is DGGITQSPKYLFRKEGQNVTLSCEQNLNHDAMYWYRQDPGQGLRLIYYSQIVNDFQKGDIAEGYSVSREKKESFPLTVTSAQKNPTAFYLCASSIAGHSNTEAFFGQGTRLTVV.